This TCR beta chain was identified during a study of vaccination effects on CD4 cells after COVID-19. The overall study: Samples gathered post-vaccine arrived a median of 72 days past the second dose.

CD4+ T cells specific for antigen were expanded with viral peptide pools by the ViraFEST assay before sequencing. Culture proceeded for approximately 10 days, and CD4+ T cells were then isolated. Either the BNT162b2 or mRNA-1273 vaccine was given to participants in two doses. The assay was immunoSEQ multiplex PCR, and TCRdb's table has in-frame clones only and misses some. The sample has some 30,000 clones, around 67% seen once. The CDR3 has 15 amino acids. Study results and caveats: Clones induced by infection and by vaccine showed marked clonal contraction late after vaccination.

Notes on this clone: The antigen remains unidentified.

This chain joins TRBV12-1 and TRBJ1-5. TRBV12-1 is reported as a pseudogene. The material was CD4+ T cells from PBMCs cultured with HCoV-229E spike peptides, obtained after COVID-19 vaccination. The receptor was derived from a human donor who received a COVID-19 vaccine. The CDR3 loop reads CASSHWVRENQPQHF. In nucleotides, the CDR3 is TGTGCCAGCAGCCACTGGGTACGGGAGAATCAGCCCCAGCATTTT.